The 27 T cell receptor beta chains reported below all come from one sample, sequenced in a study of cytomegalovirus exposure and HLA in healthy donors. Sequencing was performed with immunoSEQ multiplex PCR; in TCRdb, only in-frame clones are kept and a portion is missing. The sample lists over 250,000 clones, 65% to 90% occurring once. Sequencing used PBMCs. The receptors derive from a woman younger than 30 in good health and CMV-seronegative.

This chain joins TRBV28 and TRBJ1-4; TRBD1 is a possible D gene (5 bases). The V end lost 5 bases, the J end lost 7 bases, and 17 bases lay between the germline ends. CDR1 and CDR2 (germline): MDHEN, SYDVKM. The CDR3 contains 15 residues. The CDR3 nucleotides are TGTGCCAGCAGTATACTAACAGGCCTCTCTGAAAAACTGTTTTTT. As protein: CASSILTGLSEKLFF. The full variable domain, in which reference TRBV28 and TRBJ1-4 provide the parts outside the CDR3, is DVKVTQSSRYLVKRTGEKVFLECVQDMDHENMFWYRQDPGLGLRLIYFSYDVKMKEKGDIPEGYSVSREKKERFSLILESASTNQTSMYLCASSILTGLSEKLFFGSGTQLSVL.

The J gene is TRBJ1-2, the V gene TRBV29-1; a possible D gene is TRBD1 (5 bases). The V end lost 3 bases, the J end lost 8 bases, and 10 bases lay between the germline ends. Germline CDR1 and CDR2: SQVTM and ANQGSEA. The CDR3 runs 11 residues. DNA for the CDR3: TGCAGCGTTGAGGGGGAGGGCGGCTACACCTTC. Protein sequence: CSVEGEGGYTF.

The chain uses TRBV19 and TRBJ2-7; TRBD1 might be the D (6 bases). The CDR3 is 15 amino acids. Germline CDR1 reads LNHDA; CDR2 reads SQIVND (reference sequence). Trimming pared 7 bases from V and 0 bases from J, leaving 16 bases between. The CDR3 nucleotides read TGTGCCAGTAAGAGTGGGACATCGAGCTCCTACGAGCAGTACTTC. Its translation: CASKSGTSSSYEQYF.

V and J are TRBV7-2 and TRBJ2-7, with D possibly being TRBD2 (5 bases). The CDR3 is 14 residues long. The germline V and J ends were trimmed by 6 bases and 6 bases, with 18 bases remaining between them. Germline CDR1 is SGHTA and CDR2 is FQGNSA. CDR3 in amino acids: CASSLDRVGVEQYF. The CDR3, as DNA: TGTGCCAGCAGTCTCGACCGGGTCGGGGTCGAGCAGTACTTC.

The V call is TRBV6-4, the J call TRBJ1-2, with unresolved D. Germline-derived CDR1 and CDR2 are MRHNA and SNTAGT. CDR3 size: 13 residues. The ends were cut back, 2 bases at V and 4 bases at J, with 8 bases in the middle. In nucleotides, the CDR3 is TGTGCCAGCAGTGACCTACGGGGCTATGGCTACACCTTC. This gives the protein CASSDLRGYGYTF.

This chain links TRBV19 with TRBJ1-4; no firm D call. Germline loops: CDR1 LNHDA, CDR2 SQIVND (reference sequence). V lost 6 bases and J 4 bases, leaving 9 bases between the germline ends. The CDR3 runs 13 residues. The chain's CDR3 is CASRQAFNEKLFF. As DNA, the CDR3 is TGTGCCAGTAGGCAGGCCTTTAATGAAAAACTGTTTTTT.

This chain connects TRBV30 to TRBJ2-1; TRBD1 agrees at 7 bases. The V gene's germline CDR1 is GTSNPN and CDR2 SVGIG (reference sequence). The CDR3 is 13 amino acids. V shed 5 bases, J shed 2 bases, and the junction held 3 bases outside the gene matches. The CDR3 loop is CAWGQETYNEQFF. CDR3 DNA sequence: TGTGCCTGGGGACAGGAGACCTACAATGAGCAGTTCTTC.

V gene TRBV4-3 combines with J gene TRBJ1-1; weak D call: TRBD1 (5 bases). Trimming took 0 bases from V and 4 from J, leaving 12 bases between them. Germline CDR1 reads LGHNA; CDR2 reads YSLEER. The CDR3 has 15 amino acids. CDR3 in amino acids: CASSQDGGGGTEAFF. The CDR3 coding sequence is TGCGCCAGCAGCCAAGATGGGGGAGGAGGCACTGAAGCTTTCTTT.

This sequence joins TRBV29-1 and TRBJ2-1, with 7 bases fitting TRBD1. V shed 6 bases, J shed 10 bases, and the junction held 15 bases outside the gene matches. This CDR3 comprises 14 residues. CDR1 is SQVTM, CDR2 ANQGSEA, per germline. CDR3 in amino acids: CSVRLNDRVGEQFF. CDR3 coding DNA: TGCAGCGTCCGCCTTAACGACAGGGTTGGCGAGCAGTTCTTC.

This clone was recorded once. The chain employs TRBV27 and TRBJ1-5; 8 bases align to TRBD1. The V and J ends lost 6 bases and 6 bases, in that order; junction bases with no gene match: 7. CDR3 length: 14 amino acids. Germline V gene sequence: CDR1 MNHEY, CDR2 SMNVEV (reference sequence). The CDR3 region is CASSSDRATQPQHF. The CDR3, as DNA: TGTGCCAGCAGCTCGGACAGGGCAACTCAGCCCCAGCATTTT.

The chain carries TRBV11-3 and TRBJ2-7; 9 bases align to TRBD2. CDR1 and CDR2 from the germline V gene are SGHNT and YENEEA. The CDR3 runs 15 residues. V was pared by 3 bases and J by 7 bases, with 10 bases of the junction left unmatched. CDR3 bases: TGTGCCAGCAGCTTTTTAGGCGGGAGGGCCGAAGAGCAGTACTTC. Translation gives CASSFLGGRAEEQYF.

The chain is built from TRBV4-1 and TRBJ2-1; the D gene is possibly TRBD2 (7 bases). The CDR3 runs to 17 residues. Trimming stripped 0 bases from V and 3 bases from J, with 15 bases between. The germline gives CDR1 MGHRA, CDR2 YSYEKL. CDR3 nucleotide sequence: TGCGCCAGCAGCCAAGATCTGGGGGGGGCAATCTACAATGAGCAGTTCTTC. Protein sequence: CASSQDLGGAIYNEQFF.

This chain uses TRBV4-1 with TRBJ1-4, with TRBD1 matching 9 bases. Germline CDR1 reads MGHRA; CDR2 reads YSYEKL. Unmatched junction bases numbered 4, after V lost 4 bases and J lost 10 bases. This CDR3 has 13 amino acids. The CDR3, as DNA: TGCGCCAGCAGCCCACAGGGGGCGGGAAAACTGTTTTTT. Translated, it gives CASSPQGAGKLFF.

The rearrangement links TRBV18 to TRBJ1-5, with D perhaps TRBD1 (6 bases). Germline values: CDR1 KGHSH, CDR2 LQKENI. This CDR3 has 15 amino acids. Trimming shortened V by 2 bases and J by 4 bases, and 12 bases separated the two germline ends. The CDR3 is CASSPTSGENQPQHF. CDR3 bases: TGTGCCAGCTCACCAACATCAGGGGAGAATCAGCCCCAGCATTTT.

The chain uses TRBV10-1 and TRBJ2-1; D might be TRBD2 (6 bases). This CDR3 contains 13 residues. Trimming cost V 11 bases and J 3 bases, with 14 bases left between them. Per germline, CDR1 WNHNN and CDR2 SYGVQD (reference sequence). The CDR3 region has the DNA TGCGCCGTCGGGACTCCAAACTACAATGAGCAGTTCTTC. It translates to CAVGTPNYNEQFF.

V is TRBV29-1 and J is TRBJ1-4; 10 bases line up with TRBD1. V was clipped by 4 bases and J by 6 bases; unmatched bases: 5. This CDR3 contains 14 residues. Germline CDR1 reads SQVTM; CDR2 reads ANQGSEA. The CDR3 DNA reads TGCAGCGTTGGAGACAGGGGGCGAGATGAAAAACTGTTTTTT. This gives the protein CSVGDRGRDEKLFF.

The chain joins TRBV6-4 to TRBJ2-7; maybe TRBD1 (6 bases). Between the trimmed V and J ends, which lost 0 bases and 0 bases, there was a span of 12 bases. This CDR3 has 16 amino acids. Germline lookup yields CDR1 MRHNA and CDR2 SNTAGT. The CDR3 coding sequence is TGTGCCAGCAGTGACTCGGCAGGGGCCAGCTCCTACGAGCAGTACTTC. This sequence encodes CASSDSAGASSYEQYF.

This clone was detected only once. This sequence joins TRBV7-8 and TRBJ1-1; TRBD1 matches at 7 bases. J gave up 5 bases and V 5 bases, and 14 bases lay outside the gene matches. The CDR3 has 16 residues. Looked up from germline, CDR1 is SGHVS and CDR2 is FQNEAQ. The CDR3 region is CASSPDLQGVGTEAFF. The CDR3 region has the DNA TGTGCCAGCAGCCCGGACCTTCAGGGGGTGGGAACTGAAGCTTTCTTT.

The chain joins TRBV5-1 to TRBJ2-1; 8 bases are shared with TRBD1. This CDR3 is built from 13 residues. Germline lookup yields CDR1 SGHRS and CDR2 YFSETQ. The V gene end was trimmed by 5 bases and the J gene end by 2 bases; junction bases not matched to a gene: 0. This CDR3 reads CASRQGAYNEQFF. The CDR3 DNA sequence: TGCGCCAGCAGACAGGGGGCCTACAATGAGCAGTTCTTC.

This clone was found once. The V gene is TRBV4-1, the J gene TRBJ1-1, with D unresolved. Germline CDR1 and CDR2: MGHRA and YSYEKL. The CDR3 spans 15 residues. The ends were cut back, 1 base at V and 4 bases at J, with 13 bases in the middle. The CDR3 reads CASSQVMPFGTEAFF. As DNA, the CDR3 is TGCGCCAGCAGCCAAGTAATGCCCTTCGGCACTGAAGCTTTCTTT.

This clone appeared once. The chain employs TRBV5-6 and TRBJ1-1; TRBD1 might be the D (5 bases). The CDR3 extends over 14 amino acids. Per germline, CDR1 SGHDT and CDR2 YYEEEE. Trimming cost V 0 bases and J 0 bases, with 6 bases left between them. The CDR3 bases are TGTGCCAGCAGCTTGGCAGGGATGAACACTGAAGCTTTCTTT. Protein product: CASSLAGMNTEAFF. The variable domain in full, completed from reference TRBV5-6 and TRBJ1-1, reads DAGVTQSPTHLIKTRGQQVTLRCSPKSGHDTVSWYQQALGQGPQFIFQYYEEEERQRGNFPDRFSGHQFPNYSSELNVNALLLGDSALYLCASSLAGMNTEAFFGQGTRLTVV.

This chain links TRBV6-1 with TRBJ2-3, with a possible D match to TRBD2 (5 bases). With 1 base removed from V and 9 bases from J, the gap between germline ends came to 11 bases. Looked up from germline, CDR1 is MNHNS and CDR2 is SASEGT. This CDR3 has 13 amino acids. The CDR3 DNA follows: TGTGCCAGCAGTGAAGGCTGGACGGGGACGCAGTATTTT. Encoded protein: CASSEGWTGTQYF.

The chain has TRBV5-6 and TRBJ2-4; D perhaps matches TRBD2 (5 bases). Germline V gene data show CDR1 as SGHDT and CDR2 as YYEEEE. The CDR3 totals 14 residues. V was clipped by 6 bases and J by 5 bases, with 15 bases between them. The CDR3 coding sequence is TGTGCCAGCAAGTCCTGGGAGAGAGAAAACATTCAGTACTTC. Translated, it gives CASKSWERENIQYF.

The CDR3 spells CASSGNRVREQYF. The CDR3 DNA is TGTGCCAGCAGCGGAAACAGGGTGCGCGAGCAGTACTTC. The rearrangement uses TRBV7-9 and TRBJ2-7, with a weak D call TRBD1 (6 bases). Trimming took 5 bases from V and 6 from J, leaving 14 bases between them. The germline CDR1 and CDR2 sequences are SEHNR and FQNEAQ (reference sequence). CDR3 length: 13 residues.

The chain couples TRBV9 to TRBJ2-7; D is perhaps TRBD1 (5 bases). Germline loops: CDR1 SGDLS, CDR2 YYNGEE. V lost 0 bases to trimming and J lost 6 bases, with 13 bases between them. This CDR3 is built from 14 residues. The CDR3 loop reads CASSVDPQGGEQYF. CDR3 bases: TGTGCCAGCAGCGTAGATCCTCAGGGCGGCGAGCAGTACTTC.

J is TRBJ2-7 and V is TRBV7-2; 7 bases fit TRBD1. J was trimmed by 1 base and V by 3 bases; bases with no gene match: 6. The CDR3 extends over 15 amino acids. CDR1 is SGHTA and CDR2 is FQGNSA in the germline V gene. This CDR3 is CASSFSRGRSYEQYF. The CDR3 DNA follows: TGTGCCAGCAGCTTTTCAAGGGGGCGATCCTACGAGCAGTACTTC.

The chain uses TRBV10-3 and TRBJ2-3; TRBD1 aligns across 10 bases. The CDR3 runs to 15 residues. Germline loops: CDR1 ENHRY, CDR2 SYGVKD. With 2 bases clipped from V and 1 base from J, the junction kept 0 bases outside the gene matches. The CDR3 region is CAISEGTGGTDTQYF. The DNA for the CDR3 is TGTGCCATCAGTGAGGGGACAGGGGGCACAGATACGCAGTATTTT.